These 9 T cell receptor beta chains originate from one sample sequenced in a study of OX40 agonist ivuxolimab in advanced cancers. Sequenced by immunoSEQ multiplex PCR; TCRdb stores in-frame clones only, minus some. Counted here are about 82,000 clones, around 85% occurring once; the ten biggest clones make up around 0.2%. Source: CD4+ or CD8+ T cells sorted from blood, taken in a trial of the OX40 agonist ivuxolimab. These receptors were obtained from an adult with an advanced solid tumor such as melanoma, head and neck, liver or kidney cancer.

To note about this clone: This specimen includes other DNA sequences encoding the same CDR3. The chain is built from TRBV5-1 and TRBJ2-3; 9 bases agree with TRBD2. The CDR3 is 15 amino acids. CDR1 is SGHRS, CDR2 YFSETQ, per germline. Trimming cost V 0 bases and J 1 base; bases outside gene matches: 0. CDR3 DNA sequence: TGCGCCAGCAGCTTGGGCGGGGGGGGCACAGATACGCAGTATTTT. Translation gives CASSLGGGGTDTQYF.

The chain employs TRBV14 and TRBJ2-6; 9 bases agree with TRBD1. Germline trimming cut 2 bases from V and 9 bases from J; bases unmatched to any gene: 5. CDR3 length: 15 amino acids. Germline lookup yields CDR1 SGHDN and CDR2 FVKESK. The CDR3 reads CASSQRQGEGNVLTF. CDR3 coding DNA: TGTGCCAGCAGCCAAAGACAGGGGGAGGGCAACGTCCTGACTTTC.

V usage is TRBV27 and J usage is TRBJ2-3, with unresolved D. V was clipped by 2 bases and J by 1 base, with 10 bases between them. The V gene's germline CDR1 is MNHEY and CDR2 SMNVEV (reference sequence). CDR3 length: 15 amino acids. The CDR3 nucleotides are TGTGCCAGCAGTTTAAGCCAGACCCGCACAGATACGCAGTATTTT. Its protein product is CASSLSQTRTDTQYF.

This sequence joins TRBV10-3 and TRBJ2-7, with TRBD1 matching 7 bases. Germline V CDR1 and CDR2: ENHRY, SYGVKD. This CDR3 has 13 residues. V lost 6 bases, J lost 4 bases, and 6 bases stayed unmatched. The CDR3 here is CAIRFRDRYEQYF. The CDR3, as DNA: TGTGCCATCAGGTTCCGGGACAGATACGAGCAGTACTTC.

The V call is TRBV5-4, the J call TRBJ2-3, with 10 bases fitting TRBD2. Germline V lookup: CDR1 SGHNT, CDR2 YYREEE (reference sequence). The CDR3 totals 15 residues. V was clipped by 1 base and J by 5 bases; unmatched bases: 4. The CDR3 nucleotides read TGTGCCAGCAGCTTGACTAGCGGGACGGGAGATACGCAGTATTTT. It encodes CASSLTSGTGDTQYF.

This chain links TRBV5-1 with TRBJ2-1; possible D gene TRBD2, 5 bases. Germline V CDR1 and CDR2: SGHRS, YFSETQ. V was pared by 0 bases and J by 6 bases, with 10 bases between. The CDR3 has 14 amino acids. The CDR3 DNA follows: TGCGCCAGCAGCTTGGGCGGGCCGAGCAATGAGCAGTTCTTC. This encodes CASSLGGPSNEQFF.

The chain joins TRBV10-3 to TRBJ1-4, with 7 bases identical to TRBD1. There are 15 residues in the CDR3. In germline, CDR1 is ENHRY, CDR2 SYGVKD. The junction had 6 bases not matched to a gene; V was cut back by 2 bases and J by 6 bases. CDR3 residues: CAISEPGRGDEKLFF. CDR3 in DNA: TGTGCCATCAGTGAGCCGGGCAGGGGGGATGAAAAACTGTTTTTT.

The chain is built from TRBV19 and TRBJ2-3; D is ambiguous. Germline V gene lookup returns CDR1 LNHDA and CDR2 SQIVND (reference sequence). This CDR3 contains 13 residues. V lost 8 bases to trimming and J lost 2 bases, with 11 bases between them. CDR3 DNA: TGTGCCAGTTGCGGACCAAACACAGATACGCAGTATTTT. It codes for CASCGPNTDTQYF.

In nucleotides, the CDR3 is TGTGCCAGCAGGTCTAGCGGGGGCCAGGGCAATGAGCAGTTCTTC. This translates into CASRSSGGQGNEQFF. The V gene is TRBV7-9, the J gene TRBJ2-1; 10 bases are a match to TRBD2. The CDR3 contains 15 residues. Germline CDR1 SEHNR, CDR2 FQNEAQ (reference sequence). V shed 6 bases, J shed 6 bases, and the junction held 8 bases outside the gene matches.